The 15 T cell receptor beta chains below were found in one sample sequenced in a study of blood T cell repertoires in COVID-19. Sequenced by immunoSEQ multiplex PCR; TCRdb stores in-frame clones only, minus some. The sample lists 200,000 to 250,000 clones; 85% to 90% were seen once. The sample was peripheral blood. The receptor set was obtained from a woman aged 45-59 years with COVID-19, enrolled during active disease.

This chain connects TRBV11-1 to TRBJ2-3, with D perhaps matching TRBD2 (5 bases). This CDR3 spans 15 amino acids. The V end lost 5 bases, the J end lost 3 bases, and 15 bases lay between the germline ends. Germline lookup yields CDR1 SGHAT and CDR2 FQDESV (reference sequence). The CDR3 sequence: CASSPRVLYTDTQYF. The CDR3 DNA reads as TGTGCCAGCAGCCCGAGGGTCTTATATACAGATACGCAGTATTTT. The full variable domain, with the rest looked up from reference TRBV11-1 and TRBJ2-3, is EAEVAQSPRYKITEKSQAVAFWCDPISGHATLYWYRQILGQGPELLVQFQDESVVDDSQLPKDRFSAERLKGVDSTLKIQPAELGDSAMYLCASSPRVLYTDTQYFGPGTRLTVL.

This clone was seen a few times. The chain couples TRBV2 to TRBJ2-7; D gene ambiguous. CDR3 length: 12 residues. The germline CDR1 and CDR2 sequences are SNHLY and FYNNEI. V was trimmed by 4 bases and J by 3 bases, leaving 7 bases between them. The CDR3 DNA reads TGTGCCAGCAGTGCTCAGCGCTACGAGCAGTACTTC. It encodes CASSAQRYEQYF.

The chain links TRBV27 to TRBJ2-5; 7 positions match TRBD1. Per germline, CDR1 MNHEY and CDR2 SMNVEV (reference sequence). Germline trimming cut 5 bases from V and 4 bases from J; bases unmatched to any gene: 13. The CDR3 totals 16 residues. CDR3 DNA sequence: TGTGCCAGCAGTCACCAGACAGGGCGGATGGGAGAGACCCAGTACTTC. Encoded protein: CASSHQTGRMGETQYF.

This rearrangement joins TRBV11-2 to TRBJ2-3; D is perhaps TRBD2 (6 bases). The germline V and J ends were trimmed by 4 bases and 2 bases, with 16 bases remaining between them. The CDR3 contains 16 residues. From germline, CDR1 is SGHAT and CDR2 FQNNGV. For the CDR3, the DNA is TGTGCCAGCAGCTGGGGGTTCGGGGGAAACACAGATACGCAGTATTTT. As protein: CASSWGFGGNTDTQYF.

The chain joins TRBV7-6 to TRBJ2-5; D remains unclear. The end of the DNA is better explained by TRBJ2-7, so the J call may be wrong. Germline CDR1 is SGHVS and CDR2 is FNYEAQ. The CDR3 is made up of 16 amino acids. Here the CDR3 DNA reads TGTGCCAGCAGCTTAACTTCGCGGACGGACTCCTACGAGCAGTACTTC. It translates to CASSLTSRTDSYEQYF.

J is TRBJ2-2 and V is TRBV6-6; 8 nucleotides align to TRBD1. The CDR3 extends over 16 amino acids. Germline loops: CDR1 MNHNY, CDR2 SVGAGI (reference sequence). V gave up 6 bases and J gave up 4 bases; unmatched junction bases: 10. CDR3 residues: CASSRPDRGITGELFF. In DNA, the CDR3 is TGTGCCAGCAGCAGACCCGACAGGGGCATCACCGGGGAGCTGTTTTTT.

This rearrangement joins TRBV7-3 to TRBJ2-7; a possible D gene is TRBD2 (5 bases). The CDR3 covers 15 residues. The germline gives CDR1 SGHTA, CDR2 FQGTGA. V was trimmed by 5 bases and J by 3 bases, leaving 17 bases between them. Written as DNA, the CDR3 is TGTGCCAGCAGCCAATACCCGGGGAACAACTACGAGCAGTACTTC. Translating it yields CASSQYPGNNYEQYF.

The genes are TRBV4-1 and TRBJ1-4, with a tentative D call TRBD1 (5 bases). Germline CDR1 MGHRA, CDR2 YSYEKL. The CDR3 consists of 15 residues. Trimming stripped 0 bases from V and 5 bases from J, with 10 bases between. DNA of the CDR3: TGCGCCAGCAGCCAAGAAGGAGGGGTCAATGAAAAACTGTTTTTT. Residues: CASSQEGGVNEKLFF.

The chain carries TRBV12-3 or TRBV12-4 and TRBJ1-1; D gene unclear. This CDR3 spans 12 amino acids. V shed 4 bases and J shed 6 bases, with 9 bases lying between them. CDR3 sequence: CASSWNTAEAFF. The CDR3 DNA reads TGTGCCAGCAGTTGGAACACAGCTGAAGCTTTCTTT.

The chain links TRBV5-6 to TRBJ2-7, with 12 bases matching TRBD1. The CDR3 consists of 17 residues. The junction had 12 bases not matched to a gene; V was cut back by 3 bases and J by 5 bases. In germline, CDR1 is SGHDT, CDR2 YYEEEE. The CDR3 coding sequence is TGTGCCAGCAGCTACTACCGGGACAGGGGGCTAAAAAACGAGCAGTACTTC. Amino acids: CASSYYRDRGLKNEQYF.

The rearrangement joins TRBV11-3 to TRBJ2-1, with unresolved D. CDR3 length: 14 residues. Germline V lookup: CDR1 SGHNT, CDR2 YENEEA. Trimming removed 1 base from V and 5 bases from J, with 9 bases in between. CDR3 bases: TGTGCCAGCAGCTTAGGGCCTCTTCACAATGAGCAGTTCTTC. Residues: CASSLGPLHNEQFF.

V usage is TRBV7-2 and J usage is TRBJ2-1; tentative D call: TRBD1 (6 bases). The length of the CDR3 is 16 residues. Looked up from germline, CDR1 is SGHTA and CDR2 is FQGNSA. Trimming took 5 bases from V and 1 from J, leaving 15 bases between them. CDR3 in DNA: TGTGCCAGCAGCATTACCGGGACACTATCCTACAATGAGCAGTTCTTC. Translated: CASSITGTLSYNEQFF.

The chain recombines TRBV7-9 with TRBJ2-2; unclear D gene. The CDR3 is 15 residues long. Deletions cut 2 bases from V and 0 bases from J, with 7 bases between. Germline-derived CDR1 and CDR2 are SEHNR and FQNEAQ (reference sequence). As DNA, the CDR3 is TGTGCCAGCAGCTTAAAGCCGTCGAACACCGGGGAGCTGTTTTTT. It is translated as CASSLKPSNTGELFF.

The CDR3 loop is CASSFMGGDTEAFF. The CDR3 DNA reads TGTGCCAGCAGTTTCATGGGGGGGGACACTGAAGCTTTCTTT. V and J are TRBV27 and TRBJ1-1; D may be TRBD1 (5 bases). The CDR3 length is 14 residues. Trimming removed 3 bases from V and 3 bases from J, with 11 bases in between. The germline V gene has CDR1 MNHEY and CDR2 SMNVEV (reference sequence).

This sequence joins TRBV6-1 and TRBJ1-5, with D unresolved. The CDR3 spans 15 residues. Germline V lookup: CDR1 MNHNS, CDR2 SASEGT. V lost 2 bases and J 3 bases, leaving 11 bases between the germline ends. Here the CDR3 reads CASSEIGGNNQPQHF. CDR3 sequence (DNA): TGTGCCAGCAGTGAAATCGGAGGGAACAATCAGCCCCAGCATTTT.